Presented here are 29 T cell receptor beta chains from one specimen sequenced in a study of blood T cell repertoires in COVID-19. Sequencing was performed with immunoSEQ multiplex PCR; in TCRdb, only in-frame clones are kept and a portion is missing. The profile shows about 400,000 clones, around nine tenths of them singletons. Material: peripheral blood. The origin of the receptors is a human donor in a cohort sampled during active COVID-19.

The chain links TRBV30 to TRBJ2-5; D call uncertain. V shed 2 bases and J shed 2 bases, with 6 bases lying between them. The CDR3 totals 12 residues. Germline loops: CDR1 GTSNPN, CDR2 SVGIG (reference sequence). The CDR3 DNA is TGTGCCTGGAGTACCGGGCAAGAGACCCAGTACTTC. As protein: CAWSTGQETQYF.

This clone was observed a few times. The chain is built from TRBV6-2 or TRBV6-3 and TRBJ1-5; D is unresolved. Germline V gene data show CDR1 as MNHEY and CDR2 as SVGEGT. Trimming cost V 5 bases and J 6 bases, with 5 bases left between them. There are 11 residues in the CDR3. The CDR3 sequence: CASSRGQPQHF. For the CDR3, the DNA is TGTGCCAGCAGTCGCGGTCAGCCCCAGCATTTT.

This clone was observed a handful of times. This sequence joins TRBV2 and TRBJ1-1, with D hard to call. This CDR3 is built from 12 residues. Trimming left V 6 bases short and J 5 bases short, with 10 bases between. Germline values: CDR1 SNHLY, CDR2 FYNNEI. CDR3: CASSVGRTEAFF. The CDR3 region has the DNA TGTGCCAGCAGCGTAGGGAGGACTGAAGCTTTCTTT.

The genes are TRBV15 and TRBJ1-3, with 9 bases that match TRBD1. CDR3 length: 16 amino acids. V trimming: 3 bases; J trimming: 2 bases; junction bases outside the gene matches: 5. Germline values: CDR1 LNHNV, CDR2 YYDKDF (reference sequence). This chain's CDR3 is CATSSWDREAGNTIYF. For the CDR3, the DNA is TGTGCCACCAGCAGTTGGGACAGGGAGGCTGGAAACACCATATATTTT.

To note about this clone: The germline gene is not matched at one end of the junction; a read error may be the cause. The chain joins TRBV5-1 to TRBJ2-2, with D possibly TRBD2 on 5 matching bases. CDR1 and CDR2 (germline): SGHRS, YFSETQ. The CDR3 has 15 residues. In nucleotides, the CDR3 is TGCGCCAGCAGCTTTCGGGGTCTGGGCACCGGGAAGCTGTTTTTT. Protein sequence: CASSFRGLGTGKLFF. Together with reference TRBV5-1 and TRBJ2-2, the CDR3 gives the full variable domain: KAGVTQTPRYLIKTRGQQVTLSCSPISGHRSVSWYQQTPGQGLQFLFEYFSETQRNKGNFPGRFSGRQFSNSRSEMNVSTLELGDSALYLCASSFRGLGTGKLFFGEGSRLTVL.

In its sample, this clone was seen a few times. V and J are TRBV19 and TRBJ1-1; TRBD1 agrees at 8 bases. Germline V gives CDR1 LNHDA, CDR2 SQIVND (reference sequence). The CDR3 length is 17 residues. The ends lost 6 bases at V and 2 bases at J; junction bases unmatched: 14. The CDR3 protein is CASSTGGTGDYNTEAFF. CDR3 nucleotide sequence: TGTGCCAGTAGCACTGGGGGGACAGGAGACTACAACACTGAAGCTTTCTTT.

The chain recombines TRBV12-3 or TRBV12-4 with TRBJ2-1; D perhaps matches TRBD1 (6 bases). CDR3 length: 12 amino acids. The germline V and J ends were trimmed by 5 bases and 7 bases, with 9 bases remaining between them. As DNA, the CDR3 is TGTGCCAGCAGTCAAACAGGGAATGAGCAGTTCTTC. Translation: CASSQTGNEQFF.

The V and J genes are TRBV5-5 and TRBJ1-1; no clear D gene. The CDR3 spans 13 residues. Germline CDR1 is SGHKS and CDR2 is YYEKEE (reference sequence). The V gene lost 5 bases and the J gene lost 1 base, with 9 bases spanning the gap. In nucleotides, the CDR3 is TGTGCCAGCAGAATGCAGTCGAACACTGAAGCTTTCTTT. Translated: CASRMQSNTEAFF.

The V gene is TRBV7-9, the J gene TRBJ1-4, with 8 bases matching TRBD1. Germline V gene data show CDR1 as SEHNR and CDR2 as FQNEAQ (reference sequence). The V segment lost 5 bases and the J segment 11 bases; nucleotides outside the gene matches: 16. This CDR3 is 16 amino acids long. DNA for the CDR3: TGTGCCAGCAGCCTTAACCGGGACAGGACGATGGGCAAACTGTTTTTT. Its protein is CASSLNRDRTMGKLFF.

This chain links TRBV11-2 with TRBJ1-2, with D possibly TRBD1 on 5 matching bases. This CDR3 has 14 residues. V lost 2 bases, J lost 4 bases, and 11 bases lay in between. The germline CDR1 and CDR2 sequences are SGHAT and FQNNGV. The CDR3 reads CASSLNPGVYGYTF. The CDR3 nucleotides are TGTGCCAGCAGCTTAAACCCGGGGGTCTATGGCTACACCTTC.

The gene calls are TRBV3-1 (or the pseudogene TRBV3-2) and TRBJ1-4; D unclear. Germline lookup yields CDR1 LGHDT and CDR2 YNNKEL (reference sequence). The CDR3 loop spans 16 amino acids. V was trimmed by 1 base and J by 7 bases, leaving 16 bases between them. CDR3 nucleotide sequence: TGTGCCAGCAGCCAAGTCCTCGGCGAGGGAGGTGAAAAACTGTTTTTT. Protein product: CASSQVLGEGGEKLFF.

V is TRBV7-9 and J is TRBJ1-1, with D possibly matching TRBD1 (5 bases). CDR3 length: 13 residues. Looked up from germline, CDR1 is SEHNR and CDR2 is FQNEAQ (reference sequence). V lost 5 bases, J lost 3 bases, and 10 bases lay in between. DNA of the CDR3: TGTGCCAGCAGCCCCGACAGTTACACTGAAGCTTTCTTT. Translating it yields CASSPDSYTEAFF.

This clone was seen a few times. Here the CDR3 reads CASRDRSSYNEQFF. CDR3 DNA: TGTGCCAGCAGAGACAGGAGCTCCTACAATGAGCAGTTCTTC. The rearrangement links TRBV27 to TRBJ2-1; tentative D call: TRBD1 (6 bases). V lost 6 bases, J lost 0 bases, and 9 bases lay in between. The germline CDR1 and CDR2 sequences are MNHEY and SMNVEV (reference sequence). The CDR3 covers 14 residues.

The chain recombines TRBV7-3 with TRBJ1-1, with D unclear. Germline V lookup: CDR1 SGHTA, CDR2 FQGTGA. The CDR3 extends over 13 amino acids. Trimming removed 5 bases at V and 1 base at J, with 8 bases between. CDR3: CASSPQSNTEAFF. The CDR3, as DNA: TGTGCCAGCAGCCCACAATCGAACACTGAAGCTTTCTTT.

The chain couples TRBV7-8 to TRBJ2-3; 10 bases match TRBD2. CDR3 length equals 16 residues. Germline CDR1 is SGHVS and CDR2 is FQNEAQ. J gave up 5 bases and V 5 bases, and 10 bases lay outside the gene matches. CDR3: CASSPLAGVRGDTQYF. The CDR3 bases are TGTGCCAGCAGCCCTCTAGCGGGGGTAAGAGGAGATACGCAGTATTTT. The whole variable domain, filled in from reference TRBV7-8 and TRBJ2-3, reads GAGVSQSPRYKVAKRGQDVALRCDPISGHVSLFWYQQALGQGPEFLTYFQNEAQLDKSGLPSDRFFAERPEGSVSTLKIQRTQQEDSAVYLCASSPLAGVRGDTQYFGPGTRLTVL.

The chain combines TRBV28 with TRBJ2-1, with 12 bases aligning to TRBD1. CDR3 length equals 16 residues. Germline trimming cut 6 bases from V and 10 bases from J; bases unmatched to any gene: 13. Germline-derived CDR1 and CDR2 are MDHEN and SYDVKM. The CDR3 sequence: CASSPPGTGGSEEQFF. CDR3 coding DNA: TGTGCCAGCAGCCCCCCAGGGACAGGGGGCTCGGAAGAGCAGTTCTTC.

The chain recombines TRBV6-5 with TRBJ1-2; 9 bases agree with TRBD1. The CDR3 runs to 16 residues. V trimming: 2 bases; J trimming: 6 bases; junction bases outside the gene matches: 10. Germline V gene data show CDR1 as MNHEY and CDR2 as SVGAGI. CDR3 loop: CASSYGTGGRSDGYTF. The CDR3 DNA follows: TGTGCCAGCAGTTACGGAACAGGGGGCAGGTCGGATGGCTACACCTTC.

The chain combines TRBV4-1 with TRBJ2-1; 9 nucleotides align to TRBD2. V lost 0 bases, J lost 8 bases, and 8 bases stayed unmatched. The germline V gene has CDR1 MGHRA and CDR2 YSYEKL. The CDR3 has 16 residues. The CDR3 sequence: CASSQERPSGDHEQFF. The CDR3 DNA reads as TGCGCCAGCAGCCAAGAAAGGCCTAGCGGGGACCATGAGCAGTTCTTC.

J is TRBJ1-1 and V is TRBV7-9, with 8 bases that match TRBD1. The germline V gene encodes CDR1 SEHNR and CDR2 FQNEAQ (reference sequence). The V and J ends lost 5 bases and 5 bases, in that order; junction bases with no gene match: 13. The CDR3 is 16 residues long. The CDR3 region has the DNA TGTGCCAGCAGCCCGACAGGGGTCGCGGCTAATACTGAAGCTTTCTTT. It encodes CASSPTGVAANTEAFF.

This chain links TRBV9 with TRBJ2-3, with 10 bases lining up with TRBD2. After removal of 3 bases from V and 4 bases from J, the junction contained 5 bases not matched to a gene. The germline gives CDR1 SGDLS, CDR2 YYNGEE. The CDR3 runs 15 residues. The CDR3 DNA reads TGTGCCAGCAGCGGACCGGGACTAGCGTCAGATACGCAGTATTTT. Its protein product is CASSGPGLASDTQYF.

The chain couples TRBV29-1 to TRBJ2-1; TRBD1 matches 9 bases. V shed 6 bases and J 7 bases; nucleotides not matched to a gene: 7. Germline V lookup: CDR1 SQVTM, CDR2 ANQGSEA. CDR3 size: 13 residues. This CDR3 is CSVWTGVLNEQFF. The CDR3 coding sequence is TGCAGCGTGTGGACAGGGGTTTTGAATGAGCAGTTCTTC.

V is TRBV5-4 and J is TRBJ2-3, with D possibly TRBD1 on 6 matching bases. Trimming stripped 4 bases from V and 4 bases from J, with 13 bases between. Germline V lookup: CDR1 SGHNT, CDR2 YYREEE (reference sequence). The CDR3 extends over 14 amino acids. The CDR3 coding sequence is TGTGCCAGCAGCCACAGAGCAGGGGCAGATACGCAGTATTTT. Its translation: CASSHRAGADTQYF. Using reference TRBV5-4 and TRBJ2-3 for the parts outside the CDR3, the full variable domain is ETGVTQSPTHLIKTRGQQVTLRCSSQSGHNTVSWYQQALGQGPQFIFQYYREEENGRGNFPPRFSGLQFPNYSSELNVNALELDDSALYLCASSHRAGADTQYFGPGTRLTVL.

The rearrangement uses TRBV4-1 and TRBJ1-1; D not resolved. Trimming shortened V by 1 base and J by 6 bases, and 15 bases separated the two germline ends. This CDR3 has 15 residues. Per germline, CDR1 MGHRA and CDR2 YSYEKL. DNA for the CDR3: TGCGCCAGCAGCCAAGGCTTTGAGCTGTCCTCTGAAGCTTTCTTT. Translated: CASSQGFELSSEAFF.

This clone was recorded once. This same CDR3 is encoded by further DNA sequences in the sample. The chain uses TRBV7-9 and TRBJ1-4; weak D call: TRBD1 (5 bases). Germline CDR1 reads SEHNR; CDR2 reads FQNEAQ (reference sequence). The CDR3 runs 14 residues. V was pared by 1 base and J by 3 bases, with 6 bases between. CDR3 loop: CASSLGGANEKLFF. CDR3 DNA sequence: TGTGCCAGCAGCTTAGGGGGGGCTAATGAAAAACTGTTTTTT.

The chain has TRBV28 and TRBJ1-1; D unclear. The germline CDR1 and CDR2 sequences are MDHEN and SYDVKM. V was shortened by 6 bases and J by 4 bases, with 9 bases between the two germline ends. The CDR3 spans 12 residues. The CDR3 DNA reads TGTGCCAGCAGCACTCCGGGCACTGAAGCTTTCTTT. It specifies CASSTPGTEAFF.

The chain links TRBV25-1 to TRBJ2-1, with D possibly TRBD1 on 6 matching bases. V dropped 3 bases and J dropped 2 bases, with 17 bases sitting between them. The germline CDR1 and CDR2 sequences are MGHDK and SYGVNS. This CDR3 comprises 17 residues. The CDR3 here is CASSDAAGTQTYNEQFF. DNA for the CDR3: TGTGCCAGCAGTGATGCCGCCGGGACACAGACCTACAATGAGCAGTTCTTC.

The V and J genes are TRBV30 and TRBJ2-7; no reliable D call. Per germline, CDR1 GTSNPN and CDR2 SVGIG (reference sequence). The V gene lost 4 bases and the J gene lost 1 base, with 8 bases spanning the gap. This CDR3 comprises 12 residues. The CDR3 DNA is TGTGCCTGGAACACACAGTCCTACGAGCAGTACTTC. Translating gives CAWNTQSYEQYF.

The chain combines TRBV3-1 (or the pseudogene TRBV3-2) with TRBJ2-3, with D possibly TRBD2 on 7 matching bases. Deletions cut 2 bases from V and 3 bases from J, with 12 bases between. Germline V gene data show CDR1 as LGHDT and CDR2 as YNNKEL (reference sequence). This CDR3 contains 15 residues. The CDR3 DNA reads as TGTGCCAGCAGCCAAACGGGGGGCTTTACAGATACGCAGTATTTT. Translation gives CASSQTGGFTDTQYF.

V and J are TRBV19 and TRBJ1-4; D remains unclear. The V gene's germline CDR1 is LNHDA and CDR2 SQIVND (reference sequence). The CDR3 contains 14 residues. The germline V and J ends were trimmed by 1 base and 3 bases, with 6 bases remaining between them. CDR3 protein: CASSIGRSNEKLFF. The CDR3, as DNA: TGTGCCAGTAGTATAGGCAGATCTAATGAAAAACTGTTTTTT.